This TCR beta chain was sequenced for a study of OX40 agonist ivuxolimab in advanced cancers. The overall study: Ivuxolimab, an agonist antibody against OX40 (CD134), was given to patients. Of mixed ages from about 20 to 80 and averaging approximately 60 years, the group was over 80% male. Study-level findings and limits: At 0.1 to 3.0 mg/kg and by week 6, clonal expansion occurred in CD4+ and CD8+ blood T cells.

Germline CDR1 is MDHEN and CDR2 is SYDVKM. V was pared by 6 bases and J by 2 bases, with 10 bases between. The CDR3 is made up of 13 amino acids. On this clone itself: Its antigen is not identified.

This table comes from immunoSEQ multiplex PCR, and its TCRdb copy is limited to in-frame clones, with some not included. The sample shows over 75,000 clones, more than 75% of them seen only once. The material was CD4+ or CD8+ T cells sorted from blood, obtained in a trial of the OX40 agonist ivuxolimab. The source is an adult with an advanced solid tumor such as melanoma, head and neck, liver or kidney cancer. The chain uses TRBV28 and TRBJ2-5, with D possibly matching TRBD1 (5 bases). This CDR3 is CASRQTGQETQYF. The CDR3 nucleotides read TGTGCCAGCAGACAAACAGGTCAAGAGACCCAGTACTTC. Full variable domain (remainder filled in from reference TRBV28 and TRBJ2-5): DVKVTQSSRYLVKRTGEKVFLECVQDMDHENMFWYRQDPGLGLRLIYFSYDVKMKEKGDIPEGYSVSREKKERFSLILESASTNQTSMYLCASRQTGQETQYFGPGTRLLVL.